The rows below give T cell receptor beta chains drawn from one sample of a study of OX40 agonist ivuxolimab in advanced cancers. TCRdb's table, derived via immunoSEQ multiplex PCR, lists solely in-frame clones and lacks some. The sample carries 45,000 to 70,000 clones, 83% recorded once. The sequencing used CD4+ or CD8+ T cells sorted from blood, collected in a trial of the OX40 agonist ivuxolimab. All receptors derive from an adult with an advanced solid tumor such as melanoma, head and neck, liver or kidney cancer. Both conserved end residues are part of each CDR3. Each record gives: V gene, J gene, D gene, CDR3 protein. D genes are given only for firm matches.

>TRBV9|TRBJ2-1|TRBD2
CASSPSPGLVGNEQFF
>TRBV7-6|TRBJ1-2|TRBD1
CAVGGSNYGYTF
>TRBV18|TRBJ1-1|.
CASSPAGQAGRGVAFF
>TRBV30|TRBJ1-1|.
CAWNPTGLRNTEAFF
>TRBV6-1|TRBJ2-7|.
CASSGSRGYEQYF
>TRBV29-1|TRBJ1-1|TRBD1
CSVGTGGEAFF
>TRBV29-1|TRBJ2-1|.
CSVEGASTSSYNEQFF
>TRBV11-2|TRBJ2-2|TRBD2
CASTVGLAGNTGELFF
>TRBV5-6|TRBJ2-7|TRBD2
CASSLGIVASGSYEQYF
>TRBV7-2|TRBJ2-1|.
CASSSQGPLNEQFF
>TRBV11-1|TRBJ2-7|.
CASSLALSYEQYF
>TRBV28|TRBJ1-4|.
CASSLPSGGNEKLFF
>TRBV29-1|TRBJ2-1|.
CATDPYNEQFF
>TRBV27|TRBJ1-5|TRBD1
CASRTHGDRGHQPQHF
>TRBV6-5|TRBJ1-5|.
CASRGTPYSNQPQHF
>TRBV5-6|TRBJ2-5|.
CASNGPRGVETQYF
>TRBV4-1|TRBJ2-7|.
CASSQDRTGYEQYF
>TRBV9|TRBJ1-1|.
CASSVGSNTEAFF
>TRBV15|TRBJ1-3|.
CATSRDHSGNTIYF
>TRBV6-1|TRBJ1-3|TRBD1
CASSEAGQGAGNTIYF
>TRBV7-2|TRBJ1-2|.
CASSLWTSEGYTF
>TRBV6-1|TRBJ2-5|TRBD2
CASSDQGLAGVNQLETQYF
>TRBV6-5|TRBJ1-2|.
CASSEEGGYGYTF
>TRBV5-4|TRBJ2-1|TRBD1
CASSYIRGQGNNEQFF
>TRBV7-3|TRBJ2-7|.
CASSLNRLSTYEQYF
>TRBV18|TRBJ2-1|.
CASSPQGLLFNEQFF
>TRBV5-1|TRBJ1-1|TRBD1
CASSADRGYNAEAFF
>TRBV28|TRBJ1-4|.
CASSLEGSWEKLFF
>TRBV29-1|TRBJ1-3|.
CSVTGQLSGNTIYF
>TRBV6-1|TRBJ2-7|TRBD2
CASSLTSGSGYEQYF
>TRBV6-6|TRBJ1-2|.
CASRSGTTNGYTF
>TRBV11-2|TRBJ2-3|.
CASSLYRVDTQYF
>TRBV19|TRBJ2-1|TRBD1
CASTGTDSYNEQFF
>TRBV25-1|TRBJ1-2|.
CASSDPAGRGGYGYTF
>TRBV25-1|TRBJ2-1|.
CAPRKSAGYNEQFF
>TRBV6-6|TRBJ2-7|TRBD1
CASSLWTGGPHEQYF
>TRBV18|TRBJ2-2|TRBD2
CASSPATSGRPNTGELFF
>TRBV5-1|TRBJ2-1|TRBD2
CASTWGLAAYNEQFF
>TRBV4-1|TRBJ2-2|TRBD2
CASSQDSFRTSGTIGELFF
>TRBV4-1|TRBJ1-4|.
CASSQPLGTNEKLFF
>TRBV5-1|TRBJ2-1|.
CASSLGRVDEQFF
>TRBV21-1|TRBJ2-7|.
CASSKEACGSSYEQYF
>TRBV30|TRBJ1-1|.
CAWNMDKDTEAFF
>TRBV18|TRBJ1-1|.
CASSPSLNTEAFF
>TRBV6-1|TRBJ1-5|.
CASSDSPRQPQHF
>TRBV6-1|TRBJ2-1|.
CASLFRGSSYNEQFF